This TCR beta chain was recovered during a study of blood T cells in healthy people across ages. Researchers report isolating at least 6 million PBMCs per sample. No fewer than 5.5 micrograms of total RNA were isolated from every sample. This clonotype has more than one count but fewer than ten. Its specificity is unknown. Using a J-beta primer mix together with a sample-barcoded 5' primer, a second PCR was run for about 6 to 11 cycles. TCRdb re-analysed the 5' RACE reads in MiXCR, keeping a single row per CDR3 protein. The sample records around 970,000 distinct CDR3 sequences, just over 50% being singletons. V lost 0 bases and J lost 4; bases outside the gene matches: 19. The CDR3 extends over 20 amino acids. CDR1 is DFQATT and CDR2 is SNEGSKA in the germline V gene (reference sequence). Study-wide results and limits: Whereas aged donors had fewer naive CD4+ cells, long-lived donors had more of them and higher diversity. Unknown CMV status may confound age-related changes in expanded clones.

The sequence was collected from a woman aged 55 to 70 in good health. The rearrangement uses TRBV20-1 and TRBJ2-7, with TRBD2 identical over 12 bases. Input material: blood. Here the CDR3 reads CSARDEDWASGRALAYEQYF. The CDR3 DNA follows: TGCAGTGCTAGAGATGAAGATTGGGCTAGCGGGAGGGCCCTTGCGTACGAGCAGTACTTC.